This T cell receptor (beta chain) was captured by sequencing in a study of cytomegalovirus exposure and HLA in healthy donors. Some clones are missing from TCRdb's copy, which holds only in-frame ones; the method was immunoSEQ multiplex PCR. The sample has some 130,000 clones; approximately 92% are singletons. The sample was PBMCs. This receptor was taken from a woman aged 18-30 years in good health and CMV-seronegative.

DNA of the CDR3: TGTGCCAGCAGTTTCAGGGAAATTAACACTGAAGCTTTCTTT. It translates to CASSFREINTEAFF. The chain recombines TRBV6-6 with TRBJ1-1; D is possibly TRBD1 (5 bases). Germline CDR1 reads MNHNY; CDR2 reads SVGAGI (reference sequence). Trimming pared 4 bases from V and 2 bases from J, leaving 11 bases between. CDR3 length: 14 residues.